This TCR beta chain was found in a study of Ad26.COV2.S vaccination and SARS-CoV-2 variants. Sequencing used immunoSEQ multiplex PCR; TCRdb keeps in-frame clones, though not all of them. The repertoire holds hundreds of thousands of clones, with roughly 90% as singletons. Concerning this clone itself: Its matching antigen is unknown.

Noted treatment: around 19 received Ad26.COV2.S at low or high dose, single or two shots; a few received placebo; per-sample allocation not given. Samples analyzed were those drawn on day 63 after the first vaccine or placebo injection. An Ad26 vector that expressed Wuhan-strain SARS-CoV-2 spike constituted the vaccine. Study-wide points: Placebo and vaccine recipients had non-spike TCR breadth that was similar.

Germline-derived CDR1 and CDR2 are SQVTM and ANQGSEA. The CDR3 has 13 amino acids. Deletions cut 6 bases from V and 0 bases from J, with 8 bases between. This receptor was taken from a person between 18 and 59 years old who received the Ad26.COV2.S COVID-19 vaccine or a placebo. V gene TRBV29-1 combines with J gene TRBJ2-2; D possibly corresponds to TRBD1 (6 bases). Material: peripheral blood, obtained in a trial of Ad26.COV2.S vaccine versus placebo. Written as DNA, the CDR3 is TGCAGCGTGGACAGCTCGAACACCGGGGAGCTGTTTTTT. Its protein is CSVDSSNTGELFF.